This T cell receptor (beta chain) was identified in a study of blood T cells in healthy people across ages. General observations from the study: The lack of PBMC sorting stopped any conclusive naive versus antigen-experienced comparison.

This clonotype showed up just once. Its matching antigen is unknown. Sample-barcoded 5' priming and a J-beta primer mix drove a second PCR of roughly 6 to 12 cycles. Carrying 12 random nucleotides, a template-switch adaptor labeled each individual cDNA molecule. TCRdb passed the 5' RACE reads through MiXCR, listing each CDR3 protein once. The profile shows about 1.4 million distinct CDR3 sequences, roughly 60% of them singletons. Germline V gives CDR1 LNHNV, CDR2 YYDKDF (reference sequence). The CDR3 is 16 amino acids. V lost 0 bases, J lost 7 bases, and 16 bases lay in between. Isolation yielded PBMCs, at least 7 million per sample, in every case.

The chain couples TRBV15 to TRBJ1-5; no definite D call. The receptor was isolated from a man aged 18 to 35 in good health. The material sequenced was blood. The CDR3 loop reads CATSRDHPGSGQPQHF. For the CDR3, the DNA is TGTGCCACCAGCAGAGATCACCCGGGTTCAGGACAGCCCCAGCATTTT.